This T cell receptor beta chain was profiled in a study of T cell changes during pregnancy in multiple sclerosis. The ends were cut back, 1 base at V and 6 bases at J, with 7 bases in the middle. CDR1 is SNHLY, CDR2 FYNNEI, per germline. CDR3 size: 13 residues. Profiling relied on immunoSEQ multiplex PCR, and the TCRdb table lists in-frame clones only, not all of them. The sample consists of tens of thousands of clones, 70% to 90% of them appearing once. This TCR came from a female donor with multiple sclerosis, enrolled in a pregnancy study. The sample here was peripheral blood, taken in the first trimester of pregnancy. The chain has TRBV2 and TRBJ2-4; maybe TRBD2 (6 bases). CDR3 sequence (DNA): TGTGCCAGCAGTGAAGAGGGAGGAAACATTCAGTACTTC. Translated: CASSEEGGNIQYF. The full variable domain, completed using reference TRBV2 and TRBJ2-4, is EPEVTQTPSHQVTQMGQEVILRCVPISNHLYFYWYRQILGQKVEFLVSFYNNEISEKSEIFDDQFSVERPDGSNFTLKIRSTKLEDSAMYFCASSEEGGNIQYFGAGTRLSVL.